A selection of T cell receptor beta chains follows, all from one sample in a study of shared clonotypes between healthy human individuals. Sequenced by immunoSEQ multiplex PCR; TCRdb stores in-frame clones only, minus some. The sample shows about a million clones, approximately 75% of them seen only once. Sequenced sample: memory CD4+ T cells from PBMCs. The receptors were sampled from a man between 18 and 35 years old in good health. Some clones in this sample may be carry-over from other donors' samples. Both conserved end residues are part of each CDR3. Fields, in order: clone size, D gene, J gene, V gene, CDR3 DNA, CDR3 protein. A D gene is named only where the DNA matches it firmly. Some rows mark clone size as missing; the rest say once, few, many or name a class of expanded clone.

size: .; D: .; J: TRBJ2-3; V: TRBV30; DNA: TGTGCCTGGAGAATGGCGGGTAGCACAGATACGCAGTATTTT; CDR3: CAWRMAGSTDTQYF
size: .; D: .; J: TRBJ2-7; V: TRBV19; DNA: TGTGCCAGCTCTAGGGGTAACTACGAGCAGTACTTC; CDR3: CASSRGNYEQYF
size: .; D: TRBD2; J: TRBJ2-1; V: TRBV10-3; DNA: TGTGCCATCGGAGGAGCGGGAGCATCCGTCAATGAGCAGTTCTTC; CDR3: CAIGGAGASVNEQFF
size: .; D: .; J: TRBJ2-5; V: TRBV5-5; DNA: TGTGCCAGCACCCCCTCCAGGGGAGCGGAGACCCAGTACTTC; CDR3: CASTPSRGAETQYF
size: .; D: .; J: TRBJ1-2; V: TRBV4-1; DNA: TGCGCCAGCAGCCAACGAGGTGAAGGCTACACCTTC; CDR3: CASSQRGEGYTF
size: .; D: .; J: TRBJ1-1; V: TRBV14; DNA: TGTGCCAGCAGCCAAGCATTCCGTAACACTGAAGCTTTCTTT; CDR3: CASSQAFRNTEAFF
size: once; D: TRBD2; J: TRBJ2-7; V: TRBV28; DNA: TGTGCCAGCAGTTTAGCCGGGAGGGCCAACGAGCAGTACTTC; CDR3: CASSLAGRANEQYF
size: .; D: .; J: TRBJ2-6; V: TRBV7-8; DNA: TGTGCCAGCAGCCCCCCCGGTACAGGGGCCAACGTCCTGACTTTC; CDR3: CASSPPGTGANVLTF
size: .; D: TRBD1; J: TRBJ1-5; V: TRBV15; DNA: TGTGCCACCAGCAGAGACAGGGGGTATCAGCCCCAGCATTTT; CDR3: CATSRDRGYQPQHF
size: .; D: TRBD1; J: TRBJ1-2; V: TRBV19; DNA: TGTGCCAGTAGTATTCGGGACAGGGATGGCTACACCTTC; CDR3: CASSIRDRDGYTF
size: once; D: TRBD2; J: TRBJ2-5; V: TRBV30; DNA: TGTGCCTGGAGCCGAGATAGCGGGAGGGAGACCCAGTACTTC; CDR3: CAWSRDSGRETQYF
size: once; D: TRBD2; J: TRBJ2-1; V: TRBV11-2; DNA: TGTGCCAGCAGCTTAGTAGCGGGAGGCCTAACCTACAATGAGCAGTTCTTC; CDR3: CASSLVAGGLTYNEQFF
size: .; D: .; J: TRBJ1-5; V: TRBV6-1; DNA: TGTGCCAGCAGTGATAACAGGGGCAATCAGCCCCAGCATTTT; CDR3: CASSDNRGNQPQHF
size: .; D: .; J: TRBJ2-3; V: TRBV30; DNA: TGTGCCTGGAGTGCGGAGGGGGGCACAGATACGCAGTATTTT; CDR3: CAWSAEGGTDTQYF
size: .; D: .; J: TRBJ2-7; V: TRBV5-1; DNA: TGCGCCAGCAGCTCCGGGGAGTCAGGGAGAGAGTACTTC; CDR3: CASSSGESGREYF